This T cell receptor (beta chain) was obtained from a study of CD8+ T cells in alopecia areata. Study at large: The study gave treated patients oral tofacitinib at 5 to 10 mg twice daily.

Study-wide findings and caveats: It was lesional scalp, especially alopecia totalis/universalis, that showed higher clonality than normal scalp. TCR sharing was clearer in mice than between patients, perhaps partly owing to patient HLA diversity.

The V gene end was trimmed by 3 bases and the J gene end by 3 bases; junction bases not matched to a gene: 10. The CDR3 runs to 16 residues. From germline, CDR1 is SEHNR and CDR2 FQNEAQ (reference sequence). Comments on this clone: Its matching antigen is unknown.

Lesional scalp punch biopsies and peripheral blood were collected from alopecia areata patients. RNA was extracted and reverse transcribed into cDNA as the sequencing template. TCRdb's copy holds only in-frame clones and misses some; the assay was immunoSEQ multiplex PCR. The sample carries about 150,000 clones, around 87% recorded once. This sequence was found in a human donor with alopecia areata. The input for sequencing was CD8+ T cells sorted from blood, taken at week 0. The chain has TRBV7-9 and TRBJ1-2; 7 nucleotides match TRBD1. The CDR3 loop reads CASSLAATGTYYGYTF. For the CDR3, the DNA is TGTGCCAGCAGCTTGGCCGCGACAGGGACTTACTATGGCTACACCTTC.